A selection of T cell receptor beta chains follows, all from one sample in a study of control samples from healthy donors and cancer patients. TCRdb's table, derived via immunoSEQ multiplex PCR, lists solely in-frame clones and lacks some. This table has 100,000 or so clones, roughly 85% appearing once. Sequenced input: blood. Receptors were obtained from a woman in her forties or fifties in good health. Each CDR3 is given with its conserved first and last residue. A D gene is named only where the DNA matches it firmly. Not every row has a clone size; where given, it reads once, few, many or a size class.

len | j_gene | v_gene | abundance | d_gene | CDR3aa | CDR3nt
15 | TRBJ1-4 | TRBV3-1/TRBV3-2 | NA | NA | CASSPWEEGSEKLFF | TGTGCCAGCAGCCCATGGGAGGAGGGGAGTGAAAAACTGTTTTTT
14 | TRBJ1-6 | TRBV10-3 | NA | NA | CASGTGHYNSPLHF | TGTGCCAGCGGCACAGGGCACTATAATTCACCCCTCCACTTT
15 | TRBJ2-3 | TRBV9 | NA | TRBD2 | CASSVVSGGTDTQYF | TGTGCCAGCAGCGTAGTTTCGGGAGGAACAGATACGCAGTATTTT
15 | TRBJ1-6 | TRBV30 | NA | NA | CAWAPGHTYNSPLHF | TGTGCCTGGGCCCCGGGACATACTTATAATTCACCCCTCCACTTT
12 | TRBJ2-7 | TRBV2 | NA | NA | CASSYRRAEQYF | TGTGCCAGCAGTTACAGGCGGGCCGAGCAGTACTTC
13 | TRBJ1-3 | TRBV20-1 | NA | NA | CSASWTSGNTIYF | TGCAGTGCTAGTTGGACCTCTGGAAACACCATATATTTT
14 | TRBJ1-4 | TRBV5-1 | NA | NA | CASSEEGTNEKLFF | TGCGCCAGCAGCGAGGAGGGGACTAATGAAAAACTGTTTTTT
11 | TRBJ2-7 | TRBV29-1 | NA | NA | CSVDDTYEQYF | TGCAGCGTTGACGATACCTACGAGCAGTACTTC
17 | TRBJ1-1 | TRBV24-1 | NA | TRBD1 | CATSDSGTGYMNTEAFF | TGTGCCACCAGTGATTCCGGGACAGGGTATATGAACACTGAAGCTTTCTTT
15 | TRBJ2-1 | TRBV7-2 | NA | TRBD2 | CASTERSGSGNEQFF | TGTGCCAGCACCGAAAGGAGCGGGAGCGGAAATGAGCAGTTCTTC
13 | TRBJ2-5 | TRBV19 | NA | NA | CASSIDSEETQYF | TGTGCCAGTAGTATCGACAGCGAAGAGACCCAGTACTTC
13 | TRBJ1-1 | TRBV9 | NA | NA | CASSARRNTEAFF | TGTGCCAGCAGCGCCCGCCGGAACACTGAAGCTTTCTTT
14 | TRBJ2-7 | TRBV19 | few | NA | CASSALGRAYEQYF | TGTGCCAGTAGTGCCCTGGGCAGGGCCTACGAGCAGTACTTC
13 | TRBJ2-7 | TRBV29-1 | few | NA | CSVAQRYSYEQYF | TGCAGCGTTGCACAGCGCTACTCCTACGAGCAGTACTTC
13 | TRBJ1-2 | TRBV12-3/TRBV12-4 | NA | NA | CASSLQGYYGYTF | TGTGCCAGCAGTTTACAGGGTTACTATGGCTACACCTTC
12 | TRBJ1-1 | TRBV11-3 | NA | NA | CASSVQDTEAFF | TGTGCCAGCAGCGTCCAGGACACTGAAGCTTTCTTT
14 | TRBJ1-1 | TRBV24-1 | NA | NA | CATSDVGARAEAFF | TGTGCCACCAGTGATGTGGGGGCGCGGGCTGAAGCTTTCTTT
14 | TRBJ1-4 | TRBV2 | NA | TRBD1 | CASSEAQGVGKLFF | TGTGCCAGCAGTGAAGCACAGGGGGTGGGGAAACTGTTTTTT
14 | TRBJ2-7 | TRBV7-6 | NA | NA | CASSRGGTTYEQYF | TGTGCCAGCAGCCGGGGCGGGACCACCTACGAGCAGTACTTC
15 | TRBJ1-1 | TRBV29-1 | NA | TRBD1 | CSVEAGQGMNTEAFF | TGCAGCGTTGAAGCGGGACAGGGGATGAACACTGAAGCTTTCTTT
14 | TRBJ2-3 | TRBV11-3 | NA | TRBD2 | CASSLSGVTDTQYF | TGTGCCAGCAGCTTAAGCGGGGTCACAGATACGCAGTATTTT
16 | TRBJ1-1 | TRBV27 | NA | NA | CASHTSAGFMNTEAFF | TGTGCCAGCCACACTTCTGCGGGGTTCATGAACACTGAAGCTTTCTTT
15 | TRBJ1-2 | TRBV4-2 | NA | NA | CASSQDPRADNGYTF | TGTGCCAGCAGCCAGGATCCCCGGGCGGATAATGGCTACACCTTC
15 | TRBJ2-7 | TRBV10-1 | NA | NA | CASSEKDSLGYEQYF | TGCGCCAGCAGTGAGAAGGACAGCTTGGGCTACGAGCAGTACTTC
14 | TRBJ2-5 | TRBV6-2/TRBV6-3 | NA | NA | CASSRGSNQETQYF | TGTGCCAGCAGCAGAGGCAGCAACCAAGAGACCCAGTACTTC
14 | TRBJ1-2 | TRBV5-1 | NA | NA | CASSLRVAGDGYTF | TGCGCCAGCAGCTTGAGGGTAGCAGGCGATGGCTACACCTTC
17 | TRBJ1-6 | TRBV5-6 | NA | NA | CASSLGRVRETNSPLHF | TGTGCCAGCAGCTTGGGACGGGTCAGGGAAACAAATTCACCCCTCCACTTT